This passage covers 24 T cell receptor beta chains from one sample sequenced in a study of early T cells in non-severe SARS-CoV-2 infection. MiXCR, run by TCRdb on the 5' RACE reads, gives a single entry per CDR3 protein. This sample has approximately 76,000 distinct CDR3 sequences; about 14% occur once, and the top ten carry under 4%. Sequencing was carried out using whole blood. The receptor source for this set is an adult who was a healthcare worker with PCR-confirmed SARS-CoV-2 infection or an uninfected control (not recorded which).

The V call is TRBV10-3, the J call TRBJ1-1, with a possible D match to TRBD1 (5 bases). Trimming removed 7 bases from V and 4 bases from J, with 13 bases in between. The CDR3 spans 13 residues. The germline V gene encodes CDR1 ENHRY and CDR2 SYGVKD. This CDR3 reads CAITSGPFTEAFF. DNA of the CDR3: TGTGCCATCACCTCAGGGCCCTTCACTGAAGCTTTCTTT.

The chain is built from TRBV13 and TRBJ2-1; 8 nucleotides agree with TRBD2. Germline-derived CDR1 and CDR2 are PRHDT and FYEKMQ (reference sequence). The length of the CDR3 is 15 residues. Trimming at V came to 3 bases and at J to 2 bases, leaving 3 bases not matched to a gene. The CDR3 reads CASSLGLGTYNEQFF. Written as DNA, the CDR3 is TGTGCCAGCAGCTTGGGACTAGGGACCTACAATGAGCAGTTCTTC.

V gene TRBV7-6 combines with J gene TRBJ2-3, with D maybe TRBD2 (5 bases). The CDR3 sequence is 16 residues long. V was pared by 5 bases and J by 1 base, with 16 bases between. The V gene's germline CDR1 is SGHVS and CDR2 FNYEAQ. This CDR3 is CASSAQAGPRTDTQYF. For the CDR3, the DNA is TGTGCCAGCAGCGCCCAGGCGGGTCCCCGCACAGATACGCAGTATTTT.

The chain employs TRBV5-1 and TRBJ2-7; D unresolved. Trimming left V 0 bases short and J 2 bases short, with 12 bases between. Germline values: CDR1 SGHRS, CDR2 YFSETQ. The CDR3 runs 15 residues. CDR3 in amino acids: CASSLEGNPAYEQYF. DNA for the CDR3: TGCGCCAGCAGCTTGGAGGGCAACCCTGCCTACGAGCAGTACTTC. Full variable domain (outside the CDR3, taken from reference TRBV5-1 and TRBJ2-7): KAGVTQTPRYLIKTRGQQVTLSCSPISGHRSVSWYQQTPGQGLQFLFEYFSETQRNKGNFPGRFSGRQFSNSRSEMNVSTLELGDSALYLCASSLEGNPAYEQYFGPGTRLTVT.

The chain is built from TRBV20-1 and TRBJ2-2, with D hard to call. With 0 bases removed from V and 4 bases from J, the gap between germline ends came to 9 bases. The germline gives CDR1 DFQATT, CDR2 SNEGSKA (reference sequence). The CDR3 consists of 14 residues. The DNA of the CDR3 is TGCAGTGCTAGAGATGTCACAGTCACCGGGGAGCTGTTTTTT. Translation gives CSARDVTVTGELFF.

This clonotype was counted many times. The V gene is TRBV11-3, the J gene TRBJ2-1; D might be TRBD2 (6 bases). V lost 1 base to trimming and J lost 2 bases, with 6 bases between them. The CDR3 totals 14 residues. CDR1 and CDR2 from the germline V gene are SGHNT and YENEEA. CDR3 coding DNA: TGTGCCAGCAGCTTAGGGGGGGCCTACAATGAGCAGTTCTTC. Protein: CASSLGGAYNEQFF.

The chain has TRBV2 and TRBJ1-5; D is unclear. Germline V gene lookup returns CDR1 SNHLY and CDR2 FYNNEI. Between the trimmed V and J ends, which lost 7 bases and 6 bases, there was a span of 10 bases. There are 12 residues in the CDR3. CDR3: CASTPGGQPQHF. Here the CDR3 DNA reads TGTGCCAGCACCCCTGGCGGTCAGCCCCAGCATTTT. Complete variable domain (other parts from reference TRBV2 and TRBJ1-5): EPEVTQTPSHQVTQMGQEVILRCVPISNHLYFYWYRQILGQKVEFLVSFYNNEISEKSEIFDDQFSVERPDGSNFTLKIRSTKLEDSAMYFCASTPGGQPQHFGDGTRLSIL.

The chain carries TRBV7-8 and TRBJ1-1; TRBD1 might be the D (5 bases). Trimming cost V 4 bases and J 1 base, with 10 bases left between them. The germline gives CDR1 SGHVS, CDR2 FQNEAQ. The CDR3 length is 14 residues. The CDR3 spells CASSSEGANTEAFF. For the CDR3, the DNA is TGTGCCAGCAGCTCAGAAGGGGCGAACACTGAAGCTTTCTTT.

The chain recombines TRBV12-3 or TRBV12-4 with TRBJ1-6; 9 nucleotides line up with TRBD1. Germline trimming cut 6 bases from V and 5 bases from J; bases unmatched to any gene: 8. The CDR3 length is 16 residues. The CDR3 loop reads CASRPTGGPNNSPLHF. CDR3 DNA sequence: TGTGCCAGCAGGCCCACAGGGGGCCCCAATAATTCACCCCTCCACTTT.

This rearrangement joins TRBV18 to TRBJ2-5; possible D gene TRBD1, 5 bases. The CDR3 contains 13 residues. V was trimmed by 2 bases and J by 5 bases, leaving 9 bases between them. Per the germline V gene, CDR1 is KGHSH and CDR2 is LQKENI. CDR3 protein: CASSPGAKETQYF. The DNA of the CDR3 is TGTGCCAGCTCACCAGGGGCCAAGGAGACCCAGTACTTC.

The CDR3 here is CASSAPGGSYNEQFF. CDR3 nucleotide sequence: TGTGCCAGCAGCGCCCCAGGGGGCTCCTACAATGAGCAGTTCTTC. The J gene is TRBJ2-1, the V gene TRBV9, with 7 bases that match TRBD1. The V and J ends lost 3 bases and 0 bases, in that order; junction bases with no gene match: 3. Germline assignment: CDR1 SGDLS and CDR2 YYNGEE. The CDR3 consists of 15 residues.

CDR3 nucleotides: TGTGCCAGCAGCTTAAGTAACTATTACAATGAGCAGTTCTTC. Encoded protein: CASSLSNYYNEQFF. The gene calls are TRBV7-2 and TRBJ2-1, with D hard to call. This CDR3 region has 14 residues. V was pared by 2 bases and J by 4 bases, with 9 bases between. Germline values: CDR1 SGHTA, CDR2 FQGNSA.

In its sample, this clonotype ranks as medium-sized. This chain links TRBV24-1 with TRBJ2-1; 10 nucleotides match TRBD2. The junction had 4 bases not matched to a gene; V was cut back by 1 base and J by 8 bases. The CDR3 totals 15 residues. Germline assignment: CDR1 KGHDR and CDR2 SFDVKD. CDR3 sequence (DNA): TGTGCCACCAGTGATTTTCGGCTAGCGGGAGATGAGCAGTTCTTC. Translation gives CATSDFRLAGDEQFF.

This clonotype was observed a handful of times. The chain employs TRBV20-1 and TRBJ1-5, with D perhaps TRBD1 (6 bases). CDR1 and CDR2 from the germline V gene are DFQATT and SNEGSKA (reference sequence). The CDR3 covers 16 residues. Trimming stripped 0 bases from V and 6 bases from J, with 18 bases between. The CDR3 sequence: CSARDSRGGRPQPQHF. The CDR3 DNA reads TGCAGTGCTAGAGATTCGAGAGGGGGACGGCCTCAGCCCCAGCATTTT.

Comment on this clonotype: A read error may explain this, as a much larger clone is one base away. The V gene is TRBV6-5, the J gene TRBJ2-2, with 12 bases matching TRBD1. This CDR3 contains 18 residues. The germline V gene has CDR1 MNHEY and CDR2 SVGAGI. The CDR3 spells CASSYSLGTGGRTGERFF. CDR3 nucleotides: TGTGCCAGCAGTTACTCCCTCGGGACAGGGGGCAGAACCGGGGAGCGGTTTTTT.

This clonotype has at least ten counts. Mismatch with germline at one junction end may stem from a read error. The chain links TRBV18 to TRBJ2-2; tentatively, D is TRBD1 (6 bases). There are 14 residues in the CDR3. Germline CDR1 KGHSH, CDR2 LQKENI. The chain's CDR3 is CASSTPRGTGELFF. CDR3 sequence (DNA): TGTGCCAGCTCAACACCCAGGGGTACCGGGGAGCTGTTTTTT.

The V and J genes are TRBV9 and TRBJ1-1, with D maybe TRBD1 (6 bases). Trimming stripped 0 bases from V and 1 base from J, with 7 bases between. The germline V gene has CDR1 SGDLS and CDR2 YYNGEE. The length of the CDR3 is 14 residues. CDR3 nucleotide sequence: TGTGCCAGCAGCGTAGGGGGGGCGAACACTGAAGCTTTCTTT. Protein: CASSVGGANTEAFF.

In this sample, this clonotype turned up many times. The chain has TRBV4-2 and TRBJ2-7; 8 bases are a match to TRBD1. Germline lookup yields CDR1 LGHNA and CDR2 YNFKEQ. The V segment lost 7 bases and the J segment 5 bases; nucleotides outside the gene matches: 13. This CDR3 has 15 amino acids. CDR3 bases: TGTGCCAGCACCCGGACAGGGACCTCTACCGACGAGCAGTACTTC. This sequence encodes CASTRTGTSTDEQYF.

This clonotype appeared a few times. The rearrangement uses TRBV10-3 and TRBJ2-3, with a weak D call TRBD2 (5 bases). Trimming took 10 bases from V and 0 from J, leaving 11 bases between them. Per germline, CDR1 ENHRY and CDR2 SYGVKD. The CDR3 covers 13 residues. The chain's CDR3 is CATRGVSTDTQYF. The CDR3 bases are TGTGCCACTCGGGGTGTTAGCACAGATACGCAGTATTTT.

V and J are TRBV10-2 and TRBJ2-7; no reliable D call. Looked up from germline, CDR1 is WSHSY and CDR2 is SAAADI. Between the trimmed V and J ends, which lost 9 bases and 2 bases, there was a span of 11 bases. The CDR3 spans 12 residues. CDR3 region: CASRVTPYEQYF. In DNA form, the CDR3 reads TGCGCCAGTCGGGTCACACCCTACGAGCAGTACTTC.

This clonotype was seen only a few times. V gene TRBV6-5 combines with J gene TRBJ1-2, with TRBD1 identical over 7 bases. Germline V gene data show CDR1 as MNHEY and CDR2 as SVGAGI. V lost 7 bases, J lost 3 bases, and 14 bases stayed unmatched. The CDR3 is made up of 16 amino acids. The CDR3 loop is CASTQGGAGGYYGYTF. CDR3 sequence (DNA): TGTGCCAGCACCCAAGGGGGAGCAGGGGGATACTATGGCTACACCTTC.

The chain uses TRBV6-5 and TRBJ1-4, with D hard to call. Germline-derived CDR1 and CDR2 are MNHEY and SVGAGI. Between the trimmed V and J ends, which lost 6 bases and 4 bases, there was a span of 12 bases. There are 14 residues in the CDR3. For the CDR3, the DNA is TGTGCCAGCAGGGTCGACGGGAATAATGAAAAACTGTTTTTT. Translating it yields CASRVDGNNEKLFF.

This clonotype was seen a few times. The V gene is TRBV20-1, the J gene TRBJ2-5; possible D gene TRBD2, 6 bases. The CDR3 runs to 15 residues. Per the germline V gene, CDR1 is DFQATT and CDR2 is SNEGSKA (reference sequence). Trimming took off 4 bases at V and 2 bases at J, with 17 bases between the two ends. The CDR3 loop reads CSAIRRTTEQETQYF. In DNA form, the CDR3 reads TGCAGTGCTATTAGGAGGACTACCGAACAAGAGACCCAGTACTTC.

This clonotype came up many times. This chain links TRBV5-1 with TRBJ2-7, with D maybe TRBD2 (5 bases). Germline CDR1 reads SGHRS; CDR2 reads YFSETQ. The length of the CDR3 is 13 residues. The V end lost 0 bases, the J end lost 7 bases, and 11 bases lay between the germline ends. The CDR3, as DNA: TGCGCCAGCAGCTTGGCCTTGGGCGGGGAGCAGTACTTC. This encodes CASSLALGGEQYF.